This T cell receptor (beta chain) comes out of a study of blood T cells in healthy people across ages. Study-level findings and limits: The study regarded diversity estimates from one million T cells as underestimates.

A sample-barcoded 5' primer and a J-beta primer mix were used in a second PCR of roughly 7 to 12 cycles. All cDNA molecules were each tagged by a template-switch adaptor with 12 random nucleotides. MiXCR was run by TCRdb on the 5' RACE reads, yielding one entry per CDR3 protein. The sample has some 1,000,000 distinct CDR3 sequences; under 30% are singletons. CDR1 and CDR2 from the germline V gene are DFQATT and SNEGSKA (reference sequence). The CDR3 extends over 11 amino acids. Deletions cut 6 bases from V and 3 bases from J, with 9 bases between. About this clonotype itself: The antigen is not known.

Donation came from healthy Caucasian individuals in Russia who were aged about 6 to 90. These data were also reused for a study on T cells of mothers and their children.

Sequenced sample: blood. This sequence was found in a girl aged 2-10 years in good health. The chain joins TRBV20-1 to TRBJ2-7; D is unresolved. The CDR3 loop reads CSANPIYEQYF. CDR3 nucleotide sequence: TGCAGTGCCAATCCGATCTACGAGCAGTACTTC.